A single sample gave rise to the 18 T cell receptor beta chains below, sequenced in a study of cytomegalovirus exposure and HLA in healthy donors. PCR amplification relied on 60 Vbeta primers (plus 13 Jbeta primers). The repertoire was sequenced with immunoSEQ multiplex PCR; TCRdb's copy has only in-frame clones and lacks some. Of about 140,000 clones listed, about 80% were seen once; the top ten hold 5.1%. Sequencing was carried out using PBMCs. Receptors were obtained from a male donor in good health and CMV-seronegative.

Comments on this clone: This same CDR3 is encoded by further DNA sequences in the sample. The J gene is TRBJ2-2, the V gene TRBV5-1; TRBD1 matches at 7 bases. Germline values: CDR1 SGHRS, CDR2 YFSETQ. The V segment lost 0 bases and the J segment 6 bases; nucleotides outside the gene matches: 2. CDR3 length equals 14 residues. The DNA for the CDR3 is TGCGCCAGCAGCTTGGGACAGGGACCCGGGGAGCTGTTTTTT. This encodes CASSLGQGPGELFF.

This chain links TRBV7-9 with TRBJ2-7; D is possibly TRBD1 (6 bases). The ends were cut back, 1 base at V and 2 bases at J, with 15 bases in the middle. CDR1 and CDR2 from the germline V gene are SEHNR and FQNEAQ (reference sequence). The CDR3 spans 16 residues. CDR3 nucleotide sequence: TGTGCCAGCAGCTTAGGATTTGGGCGGACAGCCTACGAGCAGTACTTC. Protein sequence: CASSLGFGRTAYEQYF. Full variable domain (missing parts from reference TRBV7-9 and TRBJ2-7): DTGVSQNPRHKITKRGQNVTFRCDPISEHNRLYWYRQTLGQGPEFLTYFQNEAQLEKSRLLSDRFSAERPKGSFSTLEIQRTEQGDSAMYLCASSLGFGRTAYEQYFGPGTRLTVT.

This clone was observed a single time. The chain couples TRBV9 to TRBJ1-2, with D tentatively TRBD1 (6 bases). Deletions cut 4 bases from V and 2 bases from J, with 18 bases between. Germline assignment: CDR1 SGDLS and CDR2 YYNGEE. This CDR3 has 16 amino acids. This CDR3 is CASSPTATGDNYGYTF. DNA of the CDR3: TGTGCCAGCAGCCCAACAGCGACAGGCGACAACTATGGCTACACCTTC.

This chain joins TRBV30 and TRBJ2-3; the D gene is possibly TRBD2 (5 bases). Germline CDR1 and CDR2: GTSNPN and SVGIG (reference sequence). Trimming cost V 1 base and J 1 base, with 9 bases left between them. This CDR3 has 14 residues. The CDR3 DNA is TGTGCCTGGAGTGGGGGAGTCCGCACAGATACGCAGTATTTT. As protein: CAWSGGVRTDTQYF.

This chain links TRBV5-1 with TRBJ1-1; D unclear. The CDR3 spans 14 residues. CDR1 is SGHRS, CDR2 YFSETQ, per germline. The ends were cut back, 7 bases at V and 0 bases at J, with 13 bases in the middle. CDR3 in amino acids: CASGSGFVNTEAFF. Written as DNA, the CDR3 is TGCGCCAGCGGCTCGGGGTTCGTGAACACTGAAGCTTTCTTT.

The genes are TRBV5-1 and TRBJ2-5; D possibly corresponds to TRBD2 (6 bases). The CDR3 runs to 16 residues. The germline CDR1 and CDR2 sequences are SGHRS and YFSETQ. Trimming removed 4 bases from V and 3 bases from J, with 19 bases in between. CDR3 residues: CASSGRGGFGEETQYF. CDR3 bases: TGCGCCAGCAGCGGGCGTGGGGGGTTTGGAGAAGAGACCCAGTACTTC.

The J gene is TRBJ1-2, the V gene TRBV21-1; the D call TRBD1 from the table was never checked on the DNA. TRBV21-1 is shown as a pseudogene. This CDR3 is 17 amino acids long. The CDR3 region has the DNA TGTGCCAGCAGCCCCAGACCCTACGGACAGGTTGGCTATGGCTACACCTTC. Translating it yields CASSPRPYGQVGYGYTF.

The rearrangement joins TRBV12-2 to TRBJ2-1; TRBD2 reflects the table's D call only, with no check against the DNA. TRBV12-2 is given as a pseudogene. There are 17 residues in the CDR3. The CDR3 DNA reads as TGTGCAAGTCGCTTTCGACAGCGGGGCAGCTCCTACAATGAGCAGTTCTTC. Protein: CASRFRQRGSSYNEQFF.

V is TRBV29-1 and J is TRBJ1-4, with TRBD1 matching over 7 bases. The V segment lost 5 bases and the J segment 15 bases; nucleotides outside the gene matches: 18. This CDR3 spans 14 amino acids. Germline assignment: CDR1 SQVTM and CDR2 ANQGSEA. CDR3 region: CSVRTPATGRLMFF. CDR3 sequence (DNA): TGCAGCGTTCGAACCCCCGCGACAGGGAGGTTGATGTTTTTT.

The CDR3 sequence: CASSLQGTVLSEAFF. Here the CDR3 DNA reads TGCGCCAGCAGCTTGCAGGGGACCGTTCTGTCTGAAGCTTTCTTT. The J gene is TRBJ1-1, the V gene TRBV5-1; weak D call: TRBD1 (6 bases). Trimming took off 1 base at V and 6 bases at J, with 16 bases between the two ends. CDR1 is SGHRS and CDR2 is YFSETQ in the germline V gene. The CDR3 spans 15 residues.

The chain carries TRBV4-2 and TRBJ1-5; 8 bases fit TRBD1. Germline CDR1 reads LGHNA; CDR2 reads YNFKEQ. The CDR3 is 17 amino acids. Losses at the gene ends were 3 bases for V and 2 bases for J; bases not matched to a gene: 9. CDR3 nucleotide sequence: TGTGCCAGCAGCCAGCACTTACAGGGGGGGGGCAATCAGCCCCAGCATTTT. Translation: CASSQHLQGGGNQPQHF.

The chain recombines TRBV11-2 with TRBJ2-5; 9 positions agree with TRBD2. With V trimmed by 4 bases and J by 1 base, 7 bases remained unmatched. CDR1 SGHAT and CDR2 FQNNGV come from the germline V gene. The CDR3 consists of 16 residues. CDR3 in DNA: TGTGCCAGCAGCTACAGCGGGGGGCTTCTCCAAGAGACCCAGTACTTC. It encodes CASSYSGGLLQETQYF. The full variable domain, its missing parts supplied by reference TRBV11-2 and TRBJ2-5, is EAGVAQSPRYKIIEKRQSVAFWCNPISGHATLYWYQQILGQGPKLLIQFQNNGVVDDSQLPKDRFSAERLKGVDSTLKIQPAKLEDSAVYLCASSYSGGLLQETQYFGPGTRLLVL.

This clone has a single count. Written as DNA, the CDR3 is TGTGCCAGCAGCCAAGCCCTAACAGGGTCTGGGGCCAACGTCCTGACTTTC. This translates into CASSQALTGSGANVLTF. The chain uses TRBV4-2 and TRBJ2-6, with a possible D match to TRBD1 (6 bases). This CDR3 has 17 residues. Germline CDR1 reads LGHNA; CDR2 reads YNFKEQ. Trimming took off 1 base at V and 1 base at J, with 11 bases between the two ends.

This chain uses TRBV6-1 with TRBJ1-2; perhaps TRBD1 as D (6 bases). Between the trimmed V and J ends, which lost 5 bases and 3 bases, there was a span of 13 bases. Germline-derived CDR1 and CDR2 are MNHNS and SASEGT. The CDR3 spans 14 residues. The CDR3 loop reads CASSPRQAHYGYTF. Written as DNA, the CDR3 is TGTGCCAGCAGTCCCCGACAGGCCCACTATGGCTACACCTTC.

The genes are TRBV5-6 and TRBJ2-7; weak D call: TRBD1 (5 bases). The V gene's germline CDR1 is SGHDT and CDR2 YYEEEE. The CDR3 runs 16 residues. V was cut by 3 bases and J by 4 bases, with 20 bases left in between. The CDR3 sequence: CASSSGWARAIYEQYF. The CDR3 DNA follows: TGTGCCAGCAGCTCTGGCTGGGCCAGGGCGATATACGAGCAGTACTTC.

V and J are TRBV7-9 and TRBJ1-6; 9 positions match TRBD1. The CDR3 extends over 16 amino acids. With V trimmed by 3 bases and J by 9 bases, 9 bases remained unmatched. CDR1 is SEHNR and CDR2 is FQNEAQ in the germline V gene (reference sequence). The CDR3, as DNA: TGTGCCAGCAGCTTCGGGACAGGGATTGCGGGTTCACCCCTCCACTTT. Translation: CASSFGTGIAGSPLHF.

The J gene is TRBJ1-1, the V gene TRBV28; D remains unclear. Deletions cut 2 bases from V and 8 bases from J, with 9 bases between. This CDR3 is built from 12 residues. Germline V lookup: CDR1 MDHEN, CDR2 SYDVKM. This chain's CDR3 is CASSLSGGEAFF. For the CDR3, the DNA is TGTGCCAGCAGTTTAAGCGGAGGGGAAGCTTTCTTT.

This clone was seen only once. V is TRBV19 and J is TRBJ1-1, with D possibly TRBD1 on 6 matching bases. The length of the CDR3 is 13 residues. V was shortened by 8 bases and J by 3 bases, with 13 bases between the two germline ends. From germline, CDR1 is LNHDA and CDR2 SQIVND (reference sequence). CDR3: CASGVKGDTEAFF. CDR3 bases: TGTGCCAGTGGGGTAAAGGGGGACACTGAAGCTTTCTTT.